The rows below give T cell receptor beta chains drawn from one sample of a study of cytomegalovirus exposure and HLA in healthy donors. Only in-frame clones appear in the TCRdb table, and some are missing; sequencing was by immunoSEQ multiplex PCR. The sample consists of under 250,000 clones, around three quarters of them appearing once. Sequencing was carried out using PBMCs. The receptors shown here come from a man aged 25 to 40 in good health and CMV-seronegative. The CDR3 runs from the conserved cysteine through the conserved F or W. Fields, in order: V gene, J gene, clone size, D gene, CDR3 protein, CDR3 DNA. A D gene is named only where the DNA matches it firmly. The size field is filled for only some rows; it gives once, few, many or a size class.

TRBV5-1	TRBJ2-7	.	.	CASSPRSRDYEQYF	TGCGCCAGCAGCCCCCGTAGCAGAGACTACGAGCAGTACTTC
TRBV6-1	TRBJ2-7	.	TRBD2	CASRRTGGYEQYF	TGTGCCAGCAGGAGAACGGGGGGGTACGAGCAGTACTTC
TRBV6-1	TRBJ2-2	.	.	CASRFSGTGELFF	TGTGCCAGCAGGTTCAGTGGCACCGGGGAGCTGTTTTTT
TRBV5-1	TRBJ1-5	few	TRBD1	CASSPDRASQPQHF	TGCGCCAGCAGCCCGGACAGGGCTAGTCAGCCCCAGCATTTT
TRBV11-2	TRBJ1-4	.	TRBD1	CASSLDRGQGSVRGEKLFF	TGTGCCAGCAGCTTAGATCGAGGACAGGGATCGGTCCGTGGGGAAAAACTGTTTTTT
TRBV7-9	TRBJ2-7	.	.	CASSLTGYEQYF	TGTGCCAGCAGCTTAACTGGCTACGAGCAGTACTTC
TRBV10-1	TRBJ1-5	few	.	CASHTLGRERDSNQPQHF	TGCGCCAGCCATACCCTGGGGAGGGAGAGGGATAGCAATCAGCCCCAGCATTTT
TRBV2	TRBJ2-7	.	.	CASRKGVYEQYF	TGTGCCAGCAGAAAGGGGGTATACGAGCAGTACTTC
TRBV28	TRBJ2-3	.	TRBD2	CASSGTSGTDTQYF	TGTGCCAGCAGTGGGACTAGCGGGACAGATACGCAGTATTTT
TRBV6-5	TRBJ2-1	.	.	CASSYKGGEQFF	TGTGCCAGCAGTTACAAGGGAGGCGAGCAGTTCTTC
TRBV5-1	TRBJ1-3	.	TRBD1	CASSPPTGDGNTIYF	TGCGCCAGCAGCCCCCCGACAGGGGACGGAAACACCATATATTTT
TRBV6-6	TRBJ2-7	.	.	CASSYGQGVGYEQYF	TGTGCCAGCAGTTACGGGCAGGGCGTAGGCTACGAGCAGTACTTC
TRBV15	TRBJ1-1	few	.	CATSRDGRSQKAFF	TGTGCCACCAGCAGAGATGGCCGCAGTCAGAAAGCTTTCTTT
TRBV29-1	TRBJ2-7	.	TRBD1	CSASGGPLYEQYF	TGCAGCGCGTCAGGGGGACCGCTCTACGAGCAGTACTTC
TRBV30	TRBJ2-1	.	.	CAWAAGQEYNEQFF	TGTGCCTGGGCAGCGGGACAGGAGTACAATGAGCAGTTCTTC
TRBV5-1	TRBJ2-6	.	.	CASSLAGAGANVLTF	TGCGCCAGCAGCTTGGCAGGGGCTGGGGCCAACGTCCTGACTTTC
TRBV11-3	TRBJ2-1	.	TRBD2	CASSPGTSGIGGGEQFF	TGTGCCAGCAGCCCCGGGACTAGCGGAATAGGCGGGGGTGAGCAGTTCTTC
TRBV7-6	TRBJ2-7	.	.	CASSLHLSYEQYF	TGTGCCAGCAGCTTACACCTCTCCTACGAGCAGTACTTC
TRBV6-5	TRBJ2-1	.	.	CASSYSGLYNEQFF	TGTGCCAGCAGTTACTCAGGACTCTACAATGAGCAGTTCTTC
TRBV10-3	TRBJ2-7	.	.	CAINNPPGVGTYEQYF	TGTGCCATCAACAATCCCCCAGGGGTCGGGACCTACGAGCAGTACTTC
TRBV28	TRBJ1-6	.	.	CASSLPPRTAPYNSPLHF	TGTGCCAGCAGTTTGCCCCCGCGGACAGCACCCTATAATTCACCCCTCCACTTT
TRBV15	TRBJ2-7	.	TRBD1	CATSRAGTGYYEQYF	TGTGCCACCAGCAGGGCCGGGACAGGATACTACGAGCAGTACTTC
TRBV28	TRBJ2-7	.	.	CASSFHKSYEQYF	TGTGCCAGCAGTTTCCACAAGTCCTACGAGCAGTACTTC
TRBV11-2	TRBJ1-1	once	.	CASSLDRQGISGTEAFF	TGTGCCAGCAGCTTAGATCGGCAGGGCATATCGGGCACTGAAGCTTTCTTT